This T cell receptor (beta chain) was captured by sequencing in a study of naive and memory T cell subsets. The study, taken as a whole, reports: The RNA method is potentially sensitive to activation and differentiation changes.

An oligonucleotide containing a UMI was ligated to the 3' end of TCR cDNA. Whole blood, 2.5 ml, came from adult healthy volunteers. V lost 5 bases to trimming and J lost 5 bases, with 15 bases between them. CDR1 is LNHNV and CDR2 is YYDKDF in the germline V gene (reference sequence). This CDR3 is 14 amino acids long. This clonotype was counted ten times or more. Its target is unknown. The SP2 primer and nested alpha and beta constant region primers amplified ligated cDNA in four rounds. For blood and skin samples, reverse transcription used TCR alpha and beta constant primers. Via MiXCR, TCRdb re-called the 5' RACE reads, giving one row per CDR3 protein. Here the sample spans 50,000 or so distinct CDR3 sequences, roughly 6.7% being singletons.

This TCR came from a male donor in good health. The chain carries TRBV15 and TRBJ2-5; D gene uncertain. The DNA for the CDR3 is TGTGCCACCAGCGATAGGACCACCTCGGAGACCCAGTACTTC. It encodes CATSDRTTSETQYF.